A single TCR beta chain is shown here with its context. Its antigen is not identified. The CDR3 spans 10 residues. Germline CDR1 reads SQVTM; CDR2 reads ANQGSEA. The germline V and J ends were trimmed by 7 bases and 5 bases, with 8 bases remaining between them. This entry belongs to a study of shared clonotypes between healthy human individuals. Produced via immunoSEQ multiplex PCR; TCRdb's table is partial and in-frame only. The repertoire consists of about 1,800,000 clones, with 85% to 95% occurring once and the leading ten covering 0.95% to 1.5%. Terminally differentiated effector memory CD45RA+ cells were left out of the naive CD8 fraction, which was CD45RO-negative and positively selected for CCR7. Whole-study results and caveats: Clonotypes that were shared across a handful of donors made up roughly 5% of naive CD4 clonotypes.

This receptor was identified in a man younger than 35 in good health. The rearrangement uses TRBV29-1 and TRBJ2-5; unclear D gene. Specimen: naive CD8+ T cells sorted from blood. CDR3 sequence (DNA): TGCAGCGCCTTCTCTGAGACCCAGTACTTC. Protein product: CSAFSETQYF.